The rows below give T cell receptor beta chains drawn from one sample of a study of T-cell memory formation after mild COVID-19. TCRdb redid the calling of the 5' RACE reads with MiXCR, one entry per CDR3 protein. The repertoire holds 560,000 or so distinct CDR3 sequences, with around 15% as singletons. Sequenced: PBMCs or a T cell subset sorted from them (not recorded which). The source is an adult woman who had mild COVID-19 (a few samples of this study predate the infection). Cell type and time point are not known. Both conserved end residues are part of each CDR3. Each record gives: V gene, D gene, clone size, J gene, CDR3 protein, CDR3 DNA. D genes are given only for firm matches. Rows give clone size only sometimes, using once, few, many, or a class for an expanded clone.

v_call: TRBV10-3; d_call: -; clone_size: once; j_call: TRBJ1-2; cdr3_aa: CAISESKGLGYGYTF; cdr3_nt: TGTGCCATCAGTGAGTCGAAGGGATTGGGGTATGGCTACACCTTC
v_call: TRBV30; d_call: -; clone_size: once; j_call: TRBJ1-6; cdr3_aa: CAWTQPDSYNSPLHF; cdr3_nt: TGTGCCTGGACACAGCCCGACTCCTATAATTCACCCCTCCACTTT
v_call: TRBV2; d_call: TRBD1; clone_size: -; j_call: TRBJ1-2; cdr3_aa: CASSQDRGNYGYTF; cdr3_nt: TGTGCCAGCAGCCAAGACAGGGGCAACTATGGCTACACCTTC
v_call: TRBV5-1; d_call: -; clone_size: many; j_call: TRBJ1-3; cdr3_aa: CASSLDSGNTIYF; cdr3_nt: TGTGCCAGCAGTTTAGACTCTGGAAACACCATATATTTT
v_call: TRBV6-5; d_call: -; clone_size: -; j_call: TRBJ1-2; cdr3_aa: CASSPIGQYGYTF; cdr3_nt: TGTGCCAGCAGTCCCATTGGACAATATGGCTACACCTTC
v_call: TRBV18; d_call: -; clone_size: -; j_call: TRBJ1-2; cdr3_aa: CASSPREYGYTF; cdr3_nt: TGTGCCAGCTCACCGAGGGAATATGGCTACACCTTC
v_call: TRBV29-1; d_call: -; clone_size: few; j_call: TRBJ2-4; cdr3_aa: CSVEAGVVNIQYF; cdr3_nt: TGCAGCGTTGAAGCAGGGGTGGTAAACATTCAGTACTTC
v_call: TRBV5-1; d_call: TRBD1; clone_size: -; j_call: TRBJ1-5; cdr3_aa: CASSLIGTGDQPQHF; cdr3_nt: TGCGCCAGCAGCCTGATCGGGACAGGAGATCAGCCCCAGCATTTT
v_call: TRBV7-3; d_call: TRBD2; clone_size: few; j_call: TRBJ2-1; cdr3_aa: CASSLIGGGTYNEQFF; cdr3_nt: TGTGCCAGCAGCTTAATTGGCGGGGGTACCTACAATGAGCAGTTCTTC
v_call: TRBV20-1; d_call: -; clone_size: -; j_call: TRBJ2-7; cdr3_aa: CSARDPAGFSYEQYF; cdr3_nt: TGCAGTGCTAGAGATCCGGCGGGGTTCTCCTACGAGCAGTACTTC
v_call: TRBV11-2; d_call: TRBD2; clone_size: -; j_call: TRBJ2-3; cdr3_aa: CASSFRLAPSTDTQYF; cdr3_nt: TGTGCCAGCAGCTTTAGACTAGCGCCGAGCACAGATACGCAGTATTTT
v_call: TRBV9; d_call: TRBD1; clone_size: few; j_call: TRBJ2-7; cdr3_aa: CASSTTGTAPYEQYF; cdr3_nt: TGTGCCAGCAGCACAACGGGGACAGCCCCCTACGAGCAGTACTTC
v_call: TRBV20-1; d_call: -; clone_size: few; j_call: TRBJ2-1; cdr3_aa: CSARDGRGQFF; cdr3_nt: TGCAGTGCTAGAGATGGCCGGGGGCAGTTCTTC
v_call: TRBV6-1; d_call: TRBD1; clone_size: few; j_call: TRBJ2-3; cdr3_aa: CASSEKEGQGSDTQYF; cdr3_nt: TGTGCCAGCAGTGAAAAAGAGGGACAGGGGTCAGATACGCAGTATTTT
v_call: TRBV5-1; d_call: TRBD2; clone_size: few; j_call: TRBJ2-7; cdr3_aa: CASSLLAGASHEQYF; cdr3_nt: TGCGCCAGCAGCTTGTTAGCGGGAGCTTCCCACGAGCAGTACTTC
v_call: TRBV5-1; d_call: -; clone_size: -; j_call: TRBJ1-1; cdr3_aa: CASSRQVMNTEAFF; cdr3_nt: TGCGCCAGCAGTAGACAGGTCATGAACACTGAAGCTTTCTTT
v_call: TRBV7-8; d_call: -; clone_size: many; j_call: TRBJ2-7; cdr3_aa: CAIGGYEQYF; cdr3_nt: TGTGCCATTGGTGGCTACGAGCAGTACTTC
v_call: TRBV4-2; d_call: -; clone_size: many; j_call: TRBJ2-3; cdr3_aa: CASSQDPWGAPGTDTQYF; cdr3_nt: TGTGCCAGCAGCCAAGACCCTTGGGGGGCCCCAGGGACAGATACGCAGTATTTT
v_call: TRBV5-1; d_call: -; clone_size: -; j_call: TRBJ2-6; cdr3_aa: CARSLSSTASGANVLTF; cdr3_nt: TGCGCCAGAAGCTTGAGTAGTACAGCCTCTGGGGCCAACGTCCTGACTTTC
v_call: TRBV10-3; d_call: -; clone_size: few; j_call: TRBJ2-1; cdr3_aa: CAISREGQDDVGDNEQFF; cdr3_nt: TGTGCCATCTCCAGGGAGGGACAGGACGATGTAGGGGACAATGAGCAGTTCTTC
v_call: TRBV4-2; d_call: -; clone_size: -; j_call: TRBJ1-3; cdr3_aa: CASSQQHRTAGNTIYF; cdr3_nt: TGTGCCAGCAGCCAACAACACCGGACAGCTGGAAACACCATATATTTT
v_call: TRBV24-1; d_call: -; clone_size: -; j_call: TRBJ1-2; cdr3_aa: CATSDSDSGGYTF; cdr3_nt: TGTGCCACCAGTGACTCCGACAGCGGTGGCTACACCTTC
v_call: TRBV7-9; d_call: TRBD2; clone_size: -; j_call: TRBJ2-3; cdr3_aa: CASSLGGKGGRTDTQYF; cdr3_nt: TGTGCCAGCAGCTTAGGCGGAAAGGGCGGGAGGACAGATACGCAGTATTTT
v_call: TRBV24-1; d_call: TRBD2; clone_size: -; j_call: TRBJ2-1; cdr3_aa: CDTSDPGLAGVEQFF; cdr3_nt: TGTGACACCAGTGATCCTGGACTAGCGGGGGTTGAGCAGTTCTTC
v_call: TRBV2; d_call: -; clone_size: few; j_call: TRBJ2-1; cdr3_aa: CASSLLQYNEQFF; cdr3_nt: TGTGCCAGCAGCCTTCTTCAATACAATGAGCAGTTCTTC
v_call: TRBV19; d_call: -; clone_size: -; j_call: TRBJ2-3; cdr3_aa: CASSLRTEPDTQYF; cdr3_nt: TGTGCCAGTAGTCTACGGACAGAACCAGATACGCAGTATTTT
v_call: TRBV7-8; d_call: -; clone_size: few; j_call: TRBJ2-3; cdr3_aa: CASSLGFGSTDTQYF; cdr3_nt: TGTGCCAGCAGCTTAGGCTTTGGCAGCACAGATACGCAGTATTTT
v_call: TRBV6-5; d_call: -; clone_size: -; j_call: TRBJ2-1; cdr3_aa: CASSYTGDEQFF; cdr3_nt: TGTGCCAGCAGTTACACCGGCGATGAGCAGTTCTTC
v_call: TRBV5-6; d_call: -; clone_size: few; j_call: TRBJ2-1; cdr3_aa: CASNSAYNEQFF; cdr3_nt: TGTGCCAGCAATAGCGCCTACAATGAGCAGTTCTTC
v_call: TRBV5-1; d_call: TRBD1; clone_size: few; j_call: TRBJ1-6; cdr3_aa: CASSFSPGQISSPLHF; cdr3_nt: TGCGCCAGCAGCTTTTCCCCGGGACAGATATCCTCACCCCTCCACTTT
v_call: TRBV12-3/TRBV12-4; d_call: -; clone_size: -; j_call: TRBJ2-3; cdr3_aa: CASSSSANTQYF; cdr3_nt: TGTGCCAGCAGCTCTTCAGCAAATACGCAGTATTTT
v_call: TRBV5-1; d_call: TRBD1; clone_size: many; j_call: TRBJ2-3; cdr3_aa: CASSLATGGAGTDTQYF; cdr3_nt: TGCGCCAGCAGCTTGGCGACAGGGGGCGCGGGCACAGATACGCAGTATTTT
v_call: TRBV2; d_call: TRBD2; clone_size: few; j_call: TRBJ2-5; cdr3_aa: CASSGRTSGGRETQYF; cdr3_nt: TGTGCCAGCAGTGGCCGGACTAGCGGGGGCCGAGAGACCCAGTACTTC
v_call: TRBV6-1; d_call: -; clone_size: few; j_call: TRBJ1-4; cdr3_aa: CASRHQQGYEKLFF; cdr3_nt: TGTGCCAGCAGGCACCAACAGGGTTATGAAAAACTGTTTTTT
v_call: TRBV6-5; d_call: -; clone_size: few; j_call: TRBJ2-5; cdr3_aa: CASRPLSGLETQYF; cdr3_nt: TGTGCCAGCAGGCCTCTTTCGGGATTAGAGACCCAGTACTTC
v_call: TRBV7-8; d_call: -; clone_size: few; j_call: TRBJ2-3; cdr3_aa: CASSLGRLAGTDTQYF; cdr3_nt: TGTGCCAGCAGCTTAGGGCGCCTGGCAGGGACAGATACGCAGTATTTT
v_call: TRBV19; d_call: -; clone_size: few; j_call: TRBJ1-2; cdr3_aa: CASSMETSSAAFYGYTF; cdr3_nt: TGTGCCAGTAGTATGGAGACGTCGTCCGCAGCTTTTTATGGCTACACCTTC
v_call: TRBV7-2; d_call: -; clone_size: few; j_call: TRBJ2-5; cdr3_aa: CASSLGLTQYF; cdr3_nt: TGTGCCAGCAGCTTAGGGTTGACCCAGTACTTC
v_call: TRBV21-1; d_call: -; clone_size: many; j_call: TRBJ2-3; cdr3_aa: CASSKALTARPPTDTQYF; cdr3_nt: TGTGCCAGCAGCAAAGCGCTTACAGCCAGGCCCCCAACAGATACGCAGTATTTT
v_call: TRBV5-5; d_call: TRBD2; clone_size: many; j_call: TRBJ2-1; cdr3_aa: CASSRTSPVVFGEQFF; cdr3_nt: TGTGCCAGCAGCAGGACTAGCCCCGTGGTTTTCGGTGAGCAGTTCTTC
v_call: TRBV4-2; d_call: -; clone_size: many; j_call: TRBJ2-1; cdr3_aa: CASSQDAGTDEQFF; cdr3_nt: TGTGCCAGCAGCCAAGATGCGGGGACTGATGAGCAGTTCTTC
v_call: TRBV3-1; d_call: -; clone_size: -; j_call: TRBJ2-5; cdr3_aa: CASSLWTKTQYF; cdr3_nt: TGTGCCAGCAGCCTCTGGACCAAGACCCAGTACTTC
v_call: TRBV6-5; d_call: -; clone_size: few; j_call: TRBJ1-2; cdr3_aa: CASSYVAGLYGYTF; cdr3_nt: TGTGCCAGCAGTTACGTTGCTGGGCTCTATGGCTACACCTTC
v_call: TRBV20-1; d_call: -; clone_size: -; j_call: TRBJ2-7; cdr3_aa: CSASPRGIGYEQYF; cdr3_nt: TGCAGTGCTAGTCCGCGGGGTATAGGCTACGAGCAGTACTTC
v_call: TRBV7-9; d_call: -; clone_size: -; j_call: TRBJ2-1; cdr3_aa: CASSSRVGVYNEQFF; cdr3_nt: TGTGCCAGCAGCTCGAGGGTCGGCGTATACAATGAGCAGTTCTTC
v_call: TRBV18; d_call: TRBD1; clone_size: -; j_call: TRBJ1-1; cdr3_aa: CASSPRDRARGAFF; cdr3_nt: TGTGCCAGCTCACCCCGGGACAGGGCCAGGGGGGCTTTCTTT
v_call: TRBV6-2/TRBV6-3; d_call: -; clone_size: few; j_call: TRBJ1-2; cdr3_aa: CASSYSLESRENYGYTF; cdr3_nt: TGTGCCAGCAGTTACTCCTTGGAGTCCCGGGAGAACTATGGCTACACCTTC
v_call: TRBV5-1; d_call: -; clone_size: -; j_call: TRBJ2-6; cdr3_aa: CASSYTGPGANVLTF; cdr3_nt: TGCGCCAGCAGCTACACAGGGCCCGGGGCCAACGTCCTGACTTTC
v_call: TRBV7-6; d_call: -; clone_size: few; j_call: TRBJ2-5; cdr3_aa: CASSRRGAGETQYF; cdr3_nt: TGTGCCAGCAGTAGACGGGGGGCCGGGGAGACCCAGTACTTC
v_call: TRBV18; d_call: TRBD1; clone_size: few; j_call: TRBJ2-5; cdr3_aa: CASSRNGQGVQETQYF; cdr3_nt: TGTGCCAGCTCACGGAACGGACAGGGGGTCCAAGAGACCCAGTACTTC
v_call: TRBV4-3; d_call: -; clone_size: many; j_call: TRBJ1-4; cdr3_aa: CASSHEAGPTAEKLFF; cdr3_nt: TGCGCCAGCAGCCACGAGGCCGGGCCAACGGCTGAAAAACTGTTTTTT
v_call: TRBV7-8; d_call: -; clone_size: few; j_call: TRBJ2-5; cdr3_aa: CASTRRDSLRETQYF; cdr3_nt: TGTGCCAGCACCCGGAGGGACTCTCTGAGAGAAACCCAGTACTTC
v_call: TRBV10-3; d_call: -; clone_size: -; j_call: TRBJ1-6; cdr3_aa: CAISPEPPGAYNSPLHF; cdr3_nt: TGTGCCATCAGTCCAGAACCTCCGGGGGCTTATAATTCACCCCTCCACTTT